The following is a T cell receptor beta chain sequence with its context. What it binds is not known. These data originate in a study of pediatric ulcerative colitis. Overall study results and limits: Acute severe colitis showed lower rectal diversity from clonal expansions.

Between the trimmed V and J ends, which lost 4 bases and 8 bases, there was a span of 21 bases. This CDR3 is built from 15 residues. The germline V gene encodes CDR1 SGHDT and CDR2 YYEEEE. Sequencing depth was up to 500,000 reads per sample. Profiled with immunoSEQ multiplex PCR; TCRdb holds only in-frame clones, not every one. The data contain around 64,000 clones, 77% of them seen just once; the ten biggest clones take up around 4.9%. Input material: blood. This TCR was sampled from a boy aged 10-17 years with moderate ulcerative colitis. This chain joins TRBV5-6 and TRBJ1-2; TRBD1 might be the D (5 bases). In DNA form, the CDR3 reads TGTGCCAGCAGCCCTGGTGGCAGGGTGACGAAGGGCTACACCTTC. It yields the protein CASSPGGRVTKGYTF.